A selection of T cell receptor beta chains follows, all from one sample in a study of identifying expanded T cells in peripheral blood. Sequenced by immunoSEQ multiplex PCR; TCRdb stores in-frame clones only, minus some. The data contain approximately 100,000 clones, about nine tenths of them singletons. The sequenced material came from blood. The origin of the receptors is a person between 18 and 75 years old in good health. Each CDR3 is given with its conserved first and last residue. D genes are given only for firm matches. Not every row has a clone size; where given, it reads once, few, many or a size class.

cdr3_aa	cdr3_nt	clone_size	v_call	j_call	d_call
CASSERLGIGYQETQYF	TGTGCCAGTAGTGAGCGTCTGGGTATCGGGTACCAAGAGACCCAGTACTTC	-	TRBV19	TRBJ2-5	-
CASTPGTSYEQYF	TGTGCCAGCACCCCCGGGACTTCCTACGAGCAGTACTTC	-	TRBV7-9	TRBJ2-7	-
CASSPRVQNTEAFF	TGTGCCAGCAGTCCAAGGGTCCAGAACACTGAAGCTTTCTTT	-	TRBV27	TRBJ1-1	-
CASSESQRGATGELFF	TGTGCCAGCAGTGAATCACAGCGGGGAGCCACCGGGGAGCTGTTTTTT	once	TRBV25-1	TRBJ2-2	TRBD2
CASSPTGGSNQPQHF	TGTGCCAGCAGCCCGACAGGGGGAAGCAATCAGCCCCAGCATTTT	few	TRBV6-5	TRBJ1-5	TRBD1
CASSRSGNQPQHF	TGTGCCAGCTCACGTTCGGGCAATCAGCCCCAGCATTTT	-	TRBV18	TRBJ1-5	-
CASSFLGQSYEQYF	TGCGCCAGCAGCTTTCTGGGACAGTCCTACGAGCAGTACTTC	-	TRBV5-1	TRBJ2-7	TRBD1
CASSPARDRATQYF	TGTGCCAGCAGTCCAGCCCGGGACAGGGCAACCCAGTACTTC	-	TRBV27	TRBJ2-5	TRBD1
CATSRVGLNQPQHF	TGTGCCACCAGCAGAGTAGGTCTCAATCAGCCCCAGCATTTT	-	TRBV15	TRBJ1-5	-
CASSWNPTGNTEAFF	TGTGCCAGCAGCTGGAACCCGACAGGGAACACTGAAGCTTTCTTT	-	TRBV7-9	TRBJ1-1	-
CASSVPLAGGINEQFF	TGTGCCAGCAGCGTCCCGCTAGCGGGGGGTATAAATGAGCAGTTCTTC	-	TRBV5-6	TRBJ2-1	TRBD2
CASSGAYEQYF	TGTGCCAGCAGTGGGGCCTACGAGCAGTACTTC	-	TRBV2	TRBJ2-7	-
CASSEGQSSGNTIYF	TGTGCCAGCAGTGAAGGCCAGAGCTCTGGAAACACCATATATTTT	-	TRBV2	TRBJ1-3	-
CASSQEGGQVTGELFF	TGCGCCAGCAGCCAAGAAGGGGGACAGGTCACCGGGGAGCTGTTTTTT	-	TRBV4-3	TRBJ2-2	TRBD1